This T cell receptor beta chain derives from a study of T cell repertoires in cytomegalovirus infection. Study summary: Public signatures in TCR beta pointed to CMV infection and matching HLA type. Study results and caveats: Cumulative public TCR beta family frequency identified CMV carriers with the relevant HLA.

MiXCR, run by TCRdb on the reads, gives a single entry per CDR3 protein. The sample shows about 740,000 distinct CDR3 sequences, 35% of them seen only once. Concerning this clonotype itself: Its antigen is not identified.

Between the trimmed V and J ends, which lost 1 base and 6 bases, there was a span of 10 bases. The germline V gene has CDR1 SGHTA and CDR2 FQGNSA. CDR3 size: 13 residues. The J gene is TRBJ2-7, the V gene TRBV7-2; perhaps TRBD1 as D (6 bases). This clonotype was sampled from a human donor in good health (CMV status not recorded). Some clones in this sample may be carry-over from other donors' samples. The sample was PBMCs. The CDR3 DNA follows: TGTGCCAGCAGCTTAGACAGGGTTGGCGAGCAGTACTTC. Encoded protein: CASSLDRVGEQYF.